This entry lists 27 T cell receptor beta chains sequenced from one sample in a study of control samples from healthy donors and cancer patients. Profiled with immunoSEQ multiplex PCR; TCRdb holds only in-frame clones, not every one. Among 250,000 to 300,000 clones, around 79% were seen once, and the ten largest hold about 14%. The specimen sequenced was PBMCs. These TCRs come from a woman aged 55-69 years with lung cancer.

The V call is TRBV7-2, the J call TRBJ1-5, with D maybe TRBD1 (5 bases). V shed 0 bases and J shed 1 base, with 13 bases lying between them. The CDR3 is 17 amino acids. CDR1 is SGHTA, CDR2 FQGNSA, per germline. CDR3 DNA: TGTGCCAGCAGCTTAGCGTCGAGGGGTCCCAGCAATCAGCCCCAGCATTTT. Encoded protein: CASSLASRGPSNQPQHF.

The chain couples TRBV6-5 to TRBJ1-1, with 7 bases aligning to TRBD1. The CDR3 loop spans 14 amino acids. V trimming: 7 bases; J trimming: 0 bases; junction bases outside the gene matches: 5. Germline CDR1 is MNHEY and CDR2 is SVGAGI. The CDR3 bases are TGTGCCAGCAATCCGACAGGGTTGAACACTGAAGCTTTCTTT. Its protein product is CASNPTGLNTEAFF.

The gene calls are TRBV11-1 and TRBJ2-5; D might be TRBD1 or TRBD2, each matching 5 bases. The V gene's germline CDR1 is SGHAT and CDR2 FQDESV (reference sequence). Trimming took 8 bases from V and 2 from J, leaving 18 bases between them. The CDR3 is 15 amino acids. The chain's CDR3 is CASATSGRTQETQYF. DNA of the CDR3: TGTGCCAGCGCCACGTCGGGACGGACACAAGAGACCCAGTACTTC.

This rearrangement joins TRBV5-1 to TRBJ2-5, with 7 bases identical to TRBD1. Germline CDR1 SGHRS, CDR2 YFSETQ. CDR3 size: 13 residues. The J segment lost 5 bases and the V segment lost 6 bases, leaving 7 bases of the junction unmatched. The CDR3 loop is CASNEGARETQYF. The CDR3 nucleotides are TGCGCCAGCAACGAGGGGGCGAGGGAGACCCAGTACTTC. Filled out from reference TRBV5-1 and TRBJ2-5, the complete variable domain reads KAGVTQTPRYLIKTRGQQVTLSCSPISGHRSVSWYQQTPGQGLQFLFEYFSETQRNKGNFPGRFSGRQFSNSRSEMNVSTLELGDSALYLCASNEGARETQYFGPGTRLLVL.

Concerning this clone: The same CDR3 is also encoded by other DNA sequences in this sample. J is TRBJ2-7 and V is TRBV12-3 or TRBV12-4; D is uncertain. The V end lost 5 bases, the J end lost 4 bases, and 6 bases lay between the germline ends. The CDR3 has 11 residues. CDR3 nucleotide sequence: TGTGCCAGCAGTCTGGGGTACGAGCAGTACTTC. As protein: CASSLGYEQYF.

The V gene is TRBV4-2, the J gene TRBJ2-2; 16 nucleotides align to TRBD2. Losses at the gene ends were 3 bases for V and 4 bases for J; bases not matched to a gene: 8. The germline CDR1 and CDR2 sequences are LGHNA and YNFKEQ. This CDR3 is built from 19 residues. As DNA, the CDR3 is TGTGCCAGCAGCCACCCCGGGACTAGCGGGAGGGCGCCCACCGGGGAGCTGTTTTTT. This translates into CASSHPGTSGRAPTGELFF.

The chain couples TRBV18 to TRBJ2-7, with D uncertain. The CDR3 totals 15 residues. The germline V gene has CDR1 KGHSH and CDR2 LQKENI. The ends were cut back, 2 bases at V and 5 bases at J, with 16 bases in the middle. In DNA form, the CDR3 reads TGTGCCAGCTCACCAAATGGCCCCGCTTGGGACGAGCAGTACTTC. Translation: CASSPNGPAWDEQYF.

The chain recombines TRBV2 with TRBJ1-2; no clear D gene. The CDR3 is 13 residues long. Germline loops: CDR1 SNHLY, CDR2 FYNNEI. Deletions cut 4 bases from V and 2 bases from J, with 8 bases between. This chain's CDR3 is CASSVLENYGYTF. CDR3 coding DNA: TGTGCCAGCAGTGTTTTGGAGAACTATGGCTACACCTTC.

This clone has a single count. Other DNA sequences in the same sample also yield this CDR3. CDR3 in amino acids: CASSYGTGGEKLFF. CDR3 nucleotide sequence: TGTGCCAGCAGTTACGGGACAGGGGGTGAAAAACTGTTTTTT. The V gene is TRBV6-6, the J gene TRBJ1-4; 11 positions agree with TRBD1. J was trimmed by 7 bases and V by 2 bases; bases with no gene match: 0. CDR3 length equals 14 residues. Germline V gene lookup returns CDR1 MNHNY and CDR2 SVGAGI (reference sequence).

The genes are TRBV28 and TRBJ1-2; 8 nucleotides match TRBD1. Per the germline V gene, CDR1 is MDHEN and CDR2 is SYDVKM. This CDR3 region has 14 residues. V trimming: 5 bases; J trimming: 6 bases; junction bases outside the gene matches: 8. The CDR3 reads CASSPGQGADGYTF. The CDR3, as DNA: TGTGCCAGCAGTCCCGGACAGGGAGCTGATGGCTACACCTTC.

The chain combines TRBV19 with TRBJ2-7; D possibly corresponds to TRBD2 (7 bases). Trimming took off 6 bases at V and 4 bases at J, with 19 bases between the two ends. This CDR3 spans 15 amino acids. Germline V gene data show CDR1 as LNHDA and CDR2 as SQIVND (reference sequence). The chain's CDR3 is CASSIDAGGHYEQYF. The CDR3 bases are TGTGCCAGTAGCATCGACGCCGGGGGGCATTACGAGCAGTACTTC.

This chain uses TRBV15 with TRBJ2-1, with D possibly TRBD2 on 5 matching bases. Germline loops: CDR1 LNHNV, CDR2 YYDKDF (reference sequence). Trimming removed 0 bases from V and 3 bases from J, with 12 bases in between. There are 16 residues in the CDR3. DNA for the CDR3: TGTGCCACCAGCAGAGATCGGGGTTTGCGCTACAATGAGCAGTTCTTC. It codes for CATSRDRGLRYNEQFF.

The V gene is TRBV28, the J gene TRBJ2-7; 7 bases are a match to TRBD1. V was clipped by 2 bases and J by 2 bases; unmatched bases: 15. This CDR3 has 18 amino acids. Germline V lookup: CDR1 MDHEN, CDR2 SYDVKM. In DNA form, the CDR3 reads TGTGCCAGCAGTTTACTCTCGAACAACAGGGGTCGGGCCTACGAGCAGTACTTC. It translates to CASSLLSNNRGRAYEQYF.

The V gene is TRBV7-3, the J gene TRBJ1-1; no firm D call. The CDR3 loop spans 13 amino acids. Germline V gene lookup returns CDR1 SGHTA and CDR2 FQGTGA. V shed 3 bases and J shed 6 bases, with 11 bases lying between them. CDR3 residues: CASSFRFGAEAFF. The CDR3 DNA reads TGTGCCAGCAGCTTCCGTTTTGGAGCTGAAGCTTTCTTT. Complete variable domain (other parts from reference TRBV7-3 and TRBJ1-1): GAGVSQTPSNKVTEKGKYVELRCDPISGHTALYWYRQSLGQGPEFLIYFQGTGAADDSGLPNDRFFAVRPEGSVSTLKIQRTERGDSAVYLCASSFRFGAEAFFGQGTRLTVV.

V is TRBV5-4 and J is TRBJ2-4, with 13 bases that match TRBD2. Germline CDR1 is SGHNT and CDR2 is YYREEE (reference sequence). V dropped 1 base and J dropped 8; count of bases not matched to a gene: 6. The CDR3 covers 16 residues. The CDR3 spells CASSLTSGGAGYIQYF. In DNA, the CDR3 is TGTGCCAGCAGCTTGACTAGCGGGGGGGCGGGGTACATTCAGTACTTC.

In its sample, this clone was seen many times. The chain couples TRBV28 to TRBJ2-7; D possibly corresponds to TRBD1 (5 bases). Germline CDR1 and CDR2: MDHEN and SYDVKM. V was cut by 3 bases and J by 0 bases, with 12 bases left in between. The CDR3 is 15 residues long. CDR3 in DNA: TGTGCCAGCAGTTTTCTGGGGCTTCGCTCCTACGAGCAGTACTTC. As protein: CASSFLGLRSYEQYF.

The CDR3, as DNA: TGTGCCAGCAGCCTTGGGAACAGGGGTTTCAATCAGCCCCAGCATTTT. Its translation is CASSLGNRGFNQPQHF. The V gene is TRBV5-6, the J gene TRBJ1-5; 7 bases are shared with TRBD1. This CDR3 has 16 amino acids. The J segment lost 3 bases and the V segment lost 4 bases, leaving 10 bases of the junction unmatched. CDR1 and CDR2 from the germline V gene are SGHDT and YYEEEE.

The rearrangement joins TRBV11-2 to TRBJ2-1, with D perhaps TRBD1 (6 bases). Germline V gene sequence: CDR1 SGHAT, CDR2 FQNNGV. The CDR3 is 16 residues long. V was cut by 4 bases and J by 0 bases, with 13 bases left in between. CDR3 in amino acids: CASSSNTGSSYNEQFF. CDR3 in DNA: TGTGCCAGCAGCTCCAACACAGGGAGCTCCTACAATGAGCAGTTCTTC.

In DNA form, the CDR3 reads TGCGCCAGCAGTGGGGCAGGGGCGCGCACAGATACGCAGTATTTT. Encoded protein: CASSGAGARTDTQYF. The gene calls are TRBV10-1 and TRBJ2-3; D possibly corresponds to TRBD1 (6 bases). The CDR3 length is 15 residues. Germline assignment: CDR1 WNHNN and CDR2 SYGVQD (reference sequence). Deletions cut 4 bases from V and 1 base from J, with 12 bases between.

This clone came up a few times. The J gene is TRBJ2-1, the V gene TRBV10-3; D may be TRBD1 (7 bases). From germline, CDR1 is ENHRY and CDR2 SYGVKD. V lost 10 bases, J lost 6 bases, and 19 bases lay in between. CDR3 length equals 14 residues. CDR3 bases: TGTGCCACCTTCGGAGGGACAGATAGCAATGAGCAGTTCTTC. Its translation is CATFGGTDSNEQFF.

The genes are TRBV11-2 and TRBJ1-1; D remains unclear. Germline V CDR1 and CDR2: SGHAT, FQNNGV. The V end lost 0 bases, the J end lost 0 bases, and 11 bases lay between the germline ends. This CDR3 region has 16 residues. In DNA form, the CDR3 reads TGTGCCAGCAGCTTAGATCTAGGCACCTTGAACACTGAAGCTTTCTTT. Protein product: CASSLDLGTLNTEAFF.

There are a few counts of this clone. This chain links TRBV6-4 with TRBJ1-1, with no clear D. The CDR3 runs to 13 residues. With 7 bases removed from V and 4 bases from J, the gap between germline ends came to 13 bases. Germline CDR1 reads MRHNA; CDR2 reads SNTAGT. DNA of the CDR3: TGTGCCAGCATGGGCGACACCTCCACTGAAGCTTTCTTT. Amino acid sequence: CASMGDTSTEAFF.

This chain uses TRBV5-6 with TRBJ1-1; D perhaps matches TRBD1 (5 bases). Germline values: CDR1 SGHDT, CDR2 YYEEEE. Between the trimmed V and J ends, which lost 3 bases and 0 bases, there was a span of 15 bases. The CDR3 extends over 16 amino acids. The CDR3 DNA is TGTGCCAGCAGCTGGGGGGTCGGGGCCATGAACACTGAAGCTTTCTTT. Translated: CASSWGVGAMNTEAFF.

This clone was observed a handful of times. This chain connects TRBV28 to TRBJ1-2; no clear D gene. V lost 3 bases and J lost 3, with 11 bases in between. This CDR3 has 14 amino acids. In germline, CDR1 is MDHEN, CDR2 SYDVKM. CDR3 residues: CASSLSQVHYGYTF. The CDR3 nucleotides read TGTGCCAGCAGTTTGAGCCAGGTCCACTATGGCTACACCTTC.

The gene calls are TRBV6-2 or TRBV6-3 and TRBJ2-1; D is ambiguous. This CDR3 is built from 15 residues. V lost 5 bases and J lost 0, with 11 bases in between. Germline-derived CDR1 and CDR2 are MNHEY and SVGEGT. CDR3 in amino acids: CASSQDPSSYNEQFF. The CDR3, as DNA: TGTGCCAGCAGTCAGGACCCGAGCTCCTACAATGAGCAGTTCTTC.

Regarding this clone: Distinct nucleotide sequences in the sample also encode this CDR3. The CDR3 DNA is TGTGCCAGCACACTAACAGGGGCGACCTACGAGCAGTACTTC. Translated: CASTLTGATYEQYF. The chain employs TRBV3-1 (or the pseudogene TRBV3-2) and TRBJ2-7; 7 bases align to TRBD1. After removal of 7 bases from V and 2 bases from J, the junction contained 8 bases not matched to a gene. Germline V gene sequence: CDR1 LGHDT, CDR2 YNNKEL (reference sequence). The CDR3 consists of 14 residues.

This clone came up once. The germline gene is not matched at one end of the junction; a read error may be the cause. V gene TRBV30 combines with J gene TRBJ2-3; D may be TRBD2 (5 bases). The germline CDR1 and CDR2 sequences are GTSNPN and SVGIG (reference sequence). The CDR3 has 14 residues. CDR3 DNA: TGTGCCCGGAGCGGTGAGGTTTCAATGGATACGCAGTATTTT. It specifies CARSGEVSMDTQYF.